This T cell receptor beta chain is from a study of OX40 agonist ivuxolimab in advanced cancers. The CDR3 runs 12 residues. With 9 bases clipped from V and 7 bases from J, the junction kept 8 bases outside the gene matches. The V gene's germline CDR1 is LNHDA and CDR2 SQIVND (reference sequence). Study-wide results and limits: The antigen specificity of the peripheral T cells (those that were expanded) was not determined. CD8+ T cells averaged more expanded clones than CD4+. Low normalized T-cell clonal expansion also characterized some of the nonresponders.

TCRdb's table, derived via immunoSEQ multiplex PCR, lists solely in-frame clones and lacks some. The repertoire has around 49,000 clones, 60% to 80% of them found once; the top ten carry 6.5% to 9%. Autoimmune disease history or systemic immunosuppression disqualified patients. A word on this clone: Its target is unknown.

The sample here was CD4+ or CD8+ T cells sorted from blood, taken in a trial of the OX40 agonist ivuxolimab. The source of this sequence is an adult with an advanced solid tumor such as melanoma, head and neck, liver or kidney cancer. The chain carries TRBV19 and TRBJ1-2, with TRBD1 matching 7 bases. The CDR3 loop reads CASRNRGGGYTF. CDR3 DNA sequence: TGTGCCAGCCGAAACAGGGGAGGTGGCTACACCTTC.